This is a list of T cell receptor beta chains from one sample in a study of blood T cell repertoires in COVID-19. The method was immunoSEQ multiplex PCR; TCRdb's version includes in-frame clones alone and lacks a portion of them. Among some 390,000 clones listed, nearly 90% were seen once. The sequencing input was PBMCs or T cells enriched from blood (not recorded which). These TCRs come from a woman aged 30 to 39 who had recovered from COVID-19. CDR3s include the opening cysteine and the closing phenylalanine or tryptophan. D genes are given only for firm matches. Rows may omit the clone size; those that give it use once, few, many or a size class.

clone_size,d_call,v_call,j_call,cdr3_aa,cdr3_nt
-,TRBD1,TRBV19,TRBJ1-5,CASSKGGQPQHF,TGTGCCAGTAGTAAAGGGGGCCAGCCCCAGCATTTT
-,-,TRBV3-1/TRBV3-2,TRBJ2-7,CASSPAGLFYEQYF,TGTGCCAGCAGCCCCGCGGGTCTATTCTACGAGCAGTACTTC
-,TRBD1,TRBV5-1,TRBJ1-4,CASSTTGSRGEKLFF,TGCGCCAGCAGCACGACAGGGAGTCGGGGTGAAAAACTGTTTTTT
-,TRBD1,TRBV7-3,TRBJ2-5,CASSEPGTGHGETQYF,TGTGCCAGCAGCGAACCCGGGACAGGCCATGGAGAGACCCAGTACTTC
-,TRBD1,TRBV30,TRBJ2-7,CAWKTGAEQYF,TGTGCCTGGAAGACAGGGGCCGAGCAGTACTTC
-,-,TRBV9,TRBJ1-3,CASSVGGISGNTIYF,TGTGCCAGCAGCGTCGGAGGGATCTCTGGAAACACCATATATTTT
-,-,TRBV7-9,TRBJ2-7,CASSLGQVLYEQYF,TGTGCCAGCAGCTTAGGACAGGTTCTCTACGAGCAGTACTTC
-,TRBD2,TRBV5-6,TRBJ2-4,CASSFLGGLDDIQYF,TGTGCCAGCAGCTTCCTAGGGGGACTAGACGACATTCAGTACTTC
-,-,TRBV3-1/TRBV3-2,TRBJ2-5,CASSHGGLVEETQYF,TGTGCCAGCAGCCACGGGGGACTGGTAGAAGAGACCCAGTACTTC
-,-,TRBV30,TRBJ1-2,CAWSIAGPNYGYTF,TGTGCCTGGAGTATCGCAGGCCCTAACTATGGCTACACCTTC
-,-,TRBV9,TRBJ1-2,CASSPRGTNYGYTF,TGTGCCAGCAGTCCCAGGGGCACAAACTATGGCTACACCTTC
once,TRBD1,TRBV7-6,TRBJ2-7,CASSLGTEPSEQYF,TGTGCCAGCAGCTTGGGGACAGAGCCCTCCGAGCAGTACTTC
-,-,TRBV10-3,TRBJ2-1,CAISESLEGGTNSYNEQFF,TGTGCCATCAGTGAGTCCCTGGAAGGAGGCACCAACTCCTACAATGAGCAGTTCTTC
-,-,TRBV3-1/TRBV3-2,TRBJ1-5,CASSPGHNNQPQHF,TGTGCCAGCAGCCCAGGACACAACAATCAGCCCCAGCATTTT
-,TRBD2,TRBV10-3,TRBJ2-2,CAISESWREVTGELFF,TGTGCCATCAGTGAGTCATGGCGGGAGGTCACCGGGGAGCTGTTTTTT
-,-,TRBV7-3,TRBJ2-1,CASSLTGGIDRQFF,TGTGCCAGCAGCTTAACAGGGGGTATCGACCGCCAGTTCTTC
few,-,TRBV4-1,TRBJ2-1,CASSPRIATSSYNEQFF,TGCGCCAGCAGCCCACGGATAGCGACTAGCTCCTACAATGAGCAGTTCTTC
-,-,TRBV6-4,TRBJ2-3,CASSSSGTDTQYF,TGTGCCAGCAGTAGTAGCGGCACAGATACGCAGTATTTT
once,-,TRBV21-1,TRBJ2-5,CASSKVGRVGETQYF,TGTGCCAGCAGCAAAGTAGGGCGGGTGGGGGAGACCCAGTACTTC
once,TRBD1,TRBV28,TRBJ1-5,CASSTPRRDSSQPQHF,TGTGCCAGCAGCACCCCACGCCGGGACAGCTCTCAGCCCCAGCATTTT
few,TRBD1,TRBV7-3,TRBJ2-1,CASSPTGVGEQFF,TGTGCCAGCAGCCCCACAGGGGTTGGTGAGCAGTTCTTC
-,-,TRBV5-1,TRBJ1-3,CASSLGYRASGNTIYF,TGCGCCAGCAGCTTGGGGTACAGGGCCTCTGGAAACACCATATATTTT
-,TRBD1,TRBV10-1,TRBJ1-6,CASSEPFGGDRDSPLHF,TGCGCCAGCAGTGAGCCCTTTGGGGGGGACAGGGATTCACCCCTCCACTTT
-,-,TRBV20-1,TRBJ1-2,CSAQGVEGYTF,TGCAGTGCTCAAGGGGTTGAGGGCTACACCTTC
few,TRBD1,TRBV28,TRBJ2-1,CASNDFPGQGAYNEQFF,TGTGCCAGCAACGATTTTCCGGGACAGGGGGCCTACAATGAGCAGTTCTTC
-,TRBD1,TRBV30,TRBJ1-4,CARGGQGEKLFF,TGTGCCAGAGGGGGACAGGGTGAAAAACTGTTTTTT
-,-,TRBV18,TRBJ1-1,CASSPVRGERVAFF,TGTGCCAGCTCACCAGTCAGGGGCGAAAGGGTAGCTTTCTTT
-,-,TRBV12-3/TRBV12-4,TRBJ1-2,CASSLAGIYGYTF,TGTGCCAGCAGCCTCGCAGGAATCTATGGCTACACCTTC
-,TRBD1,TRBV5-1,TRBJ2-1,CASSLEGQENEQFF,TGCGCCAGCAGCTTGGAAGGACAGGAGAATGAGCAGTTCTTC
-,-,TRBV5-1,TRBJ1-2,CASSLAGDYTF,TGCGCCAGCAGCTTGGCAGGGGACTACACCTTC
-,TRBD1,TRBV4-3,TRBJ1-6,CASSQVGQVDSPLHF,TGCGCCAGCAGCCAGGTGGGACAGGTCGATTCACCCCTCCACTTT
few,-,TRBV5-6,TRBJ2-7,CASSLADRPISYEQYF,TGTGCCAGCAGCTTGGCAGACAGGCCTATCTCCTACGAGCAGTACTTC
-,-,TRBV5-1,TRBJ1-6,CASSLDGGGSPLHF,TGCGCCAGCAGCTTGGATGGGGGAGGTTCACCCCTCCACTTT
once,-,TRBV19,TRBJ2-3,CASSQGGGTDTQYF,TGTGCCAGTAGTCAAGGGGGAGGCACAGATACGCAGTATTTT
-,-,TRBV28,TRBJ1-2,CASSLLGKNYGYTF,TGTGCCAGCAGTTTATTGGGCAAAAACTATGGCTACACCTTC
-,TRBD1,TRBV28,TRBJ2-3,CASRLTGAPNTDTQYF,TGTGCCAGCAGATTAACAGGGGCCCCTAACACAGATACGCAGTATTTT
-,-,TRBV5-6,TRBJ2-7,CASSRFTTATYEQYF,TGTGCCAGCAGCCGCTTTACGACAGCGACCTACGAGCAGTACTTC
-,TRBD1,TRBV18,TRBJ1-5,CASSMTGNQPQHF,TGTGCCAGCTCAATGACAGGGAATCAGCCCCAGCATTTT
-,-,TRBV19,TRBJ1-3,CASETGFNSGNTIYF,TGTGCCAGCGAGACAGGCTTCAACTCTGGAAACACCATATATTTT
few,TRBD1,TRBV19,TRBJ2-7,CASSTKTGGSYEQYF,TGTGCCAGTAGTACCAAGACAGGGGGCTCTTACGAGCAGTACTTC
-,TRBD1,TRBV27,TRBJ2-1,CASSSRRQGKNNEQFF,TGTGCCAGCAGTAGCCGAAGACAGGGGAAAAACAATGAGCAGTTCTTC
-,-,TRBV30,TRBJ1-2,CAWSPYRDYGYTF,TGTGCCTGGAGTCCATATCGGGACTATGGCTACACCTTC
-,TRBD2,TRBV6-2/TRBV6-3,TRBJ2-1,CASSLDSGTFGNEQFF,TGTGCCAGCAGTCTAGATAGCGGGACTTTCGGCAATGAGCAGTTCTTC
-,TRBD2,TRBV12-3/TRBV12-4,TRBJ2-1,CASSGGGEQFF,TGTGCCAGCTCCGGGGGGGGCGAGCAGTTCTTC
few,TRBD2,TRBV5-4,TRBJ2-2,CASTPGLVTNTGELFF,TGTGCCAGCACCCCAGGACTAGTTACGAACACCGGGGAGCTGTTTTTT
-,-,TRBV6-2/TRBV6-3,TRBJ2-2,CASSSLTPTGELFF,TGTGCCAGCAGCTCGCTTACTCCCACCGGGGAGCTGTTTTTT
-,TRBD1,TRBV4-3,TRBJ2-7,CASSQDSRGIFYEQYF,TGCGCCAGCAGCCAAGATAGCAGGGGGATTTTCTACGAGCAGTACTTC
-,TRBD2,TRBV4-2,TRBJ2-7,CASSRLGGGPHEQYF,TGTGCCAGCAGCCGATTGGGGGGAGGGCCCCACGAGCAGTACTTC
-,TRBD2,TRBV4-3,TRBJ2-5,CASSQGTGSGGRLYQETQYF,TGCGCCAGCAGCCAAGGAACGGGTAGCGGGGGTCGGTTGTACCAAGAGACCCAGTACTTC
-,TRBD1,TRBV12-3/TRBV12-4,TRBJ1-5,CASRQGLQPQHF,TGTGCCAGCCGACAGGGTTTGCAGCCCCAGCATTTT
few,TRBD2,TRBV2,TRBJ2-7,CASSVGGGYEQYF,TGTGCCAGCAGTGTGGGGGGGGGCTACGAGCAGTACTTC
-,-,TRBV30,TRBJ1-4,CAWSVRVGGRFGKLFF,TGTGCCTGGAGTGTACGCGTGGGGGGGCGGTTTGGAAAACTGTTTTTT
-,TRBD2,TRBV12-3/TRBV12-4,TRBJ2-1,CASLTSGYNEQFF,TGTGCCAGCCTGACTAGCGGTTACAATGAGCAGTTCTTC
-,TRBD2,TRBV19,TRBJ2-7,CASSMRLAGAYEQYF,TGTGCCAGTAGTATGAGACTAGCGGGAGCCTACGAGCAGTACTTC
-,TRBD1,TRBV5-1,TRBJ1-1,CASSSKTGGNTEAFF,TGCGCCAGCAGCTCAAAGACAGGGGGGAACACTGAAGCTTTCTTT
-,-,TRBV18,TRBJ1-1,CASSPVQTEAFF,TGTGCCAGCTCACCGGTACAAACTGAAGCTTTCTTT
-,-,TRBV9,TRBJ2-4,CASSVTGTSNIQYF,TGTGCCAGCAGCGTAACGGGAACCTCGAACATTCAGTACTTC
-,-,TRBV30,TRBJ1-1,CAWMAPLNTEAFF,TGTGCCTGGATGGCCCCACTGAACACTGAAGCTTTCTTT
-,-,TRBV6-1,TRBJ2-7,CASSDPSASSYEQYF,TGTGCCAGCAGTGACCCTAGCGCTTCCTCCTACGAGCAGTACTTC